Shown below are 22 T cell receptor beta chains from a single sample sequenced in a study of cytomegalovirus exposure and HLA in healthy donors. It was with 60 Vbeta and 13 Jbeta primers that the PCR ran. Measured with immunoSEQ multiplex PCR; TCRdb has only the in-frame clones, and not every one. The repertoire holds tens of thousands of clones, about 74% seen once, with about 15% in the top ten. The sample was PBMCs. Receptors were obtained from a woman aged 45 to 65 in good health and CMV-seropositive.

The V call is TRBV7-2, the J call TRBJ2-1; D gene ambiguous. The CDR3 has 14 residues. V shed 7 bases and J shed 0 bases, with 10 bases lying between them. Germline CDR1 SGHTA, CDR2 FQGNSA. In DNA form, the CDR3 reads TGTGCCAGCACCATTGGGCCCTCCTACAATGAGCAGTTCTTC. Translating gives CASTIGPSYNEQFF.

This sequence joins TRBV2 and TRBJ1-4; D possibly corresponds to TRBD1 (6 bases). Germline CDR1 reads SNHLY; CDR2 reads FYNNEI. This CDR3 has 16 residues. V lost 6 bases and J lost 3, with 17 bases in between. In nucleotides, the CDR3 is TGTGCCAGCAGCGTTCTCTCCAGGGGAGCTAATGAAAAACTGTTTTTT. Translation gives CASSVLSRGANEKLFF.

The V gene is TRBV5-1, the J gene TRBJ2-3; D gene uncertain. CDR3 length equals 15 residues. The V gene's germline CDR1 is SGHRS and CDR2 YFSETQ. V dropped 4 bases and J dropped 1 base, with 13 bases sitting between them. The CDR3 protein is CASSPAVAGTDTQYF. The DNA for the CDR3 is TGCGCCAGCAGCCCCGCTGTGGCGGGCACAGATACGCAGTATTTT.

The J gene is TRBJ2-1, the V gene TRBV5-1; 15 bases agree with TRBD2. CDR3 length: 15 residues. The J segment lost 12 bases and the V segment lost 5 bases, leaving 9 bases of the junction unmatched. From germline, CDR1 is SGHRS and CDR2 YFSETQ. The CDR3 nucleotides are TGCGCCAGCAGGGAAGGGACTAGCGGGAGGAGGGGGCAGTTCTTC. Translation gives CASREGTSGRRGQFF. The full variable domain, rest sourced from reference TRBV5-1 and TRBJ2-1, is KAGVTQTPRYLIKTRGQQVTLSCSPISGHRSVSWYQQTPGQGLQFLFEYFSETQRNKGNFPGRFSGRQFSNSRSEMNVSTLELGDSALYLCASREGTSGRRGQFFGPGTRLTVL.

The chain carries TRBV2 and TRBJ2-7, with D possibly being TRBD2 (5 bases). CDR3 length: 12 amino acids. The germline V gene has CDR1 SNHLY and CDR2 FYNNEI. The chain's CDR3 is CSNSFGAYEQYF. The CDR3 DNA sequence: TGTTCCAACAGTTTCGGGGCCTACGAGCAGTACTTC.

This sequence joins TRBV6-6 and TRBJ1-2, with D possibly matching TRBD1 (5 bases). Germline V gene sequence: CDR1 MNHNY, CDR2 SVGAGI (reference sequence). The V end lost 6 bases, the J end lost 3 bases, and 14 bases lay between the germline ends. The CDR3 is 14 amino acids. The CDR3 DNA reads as TGTGCCAGCAGCCTCCGGAGGGGCGACTATGGCTACACCTTC. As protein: CASSLRRGDYGYTF.

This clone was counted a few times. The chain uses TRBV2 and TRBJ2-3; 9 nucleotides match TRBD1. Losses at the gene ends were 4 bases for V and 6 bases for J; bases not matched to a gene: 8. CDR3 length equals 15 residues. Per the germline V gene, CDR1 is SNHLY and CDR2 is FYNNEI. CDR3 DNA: TGTGCCAGCAGTGTCCGGGACAGGGTAAGGGATACGCAGTATTTT. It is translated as CASSVRDRVRDTQYF.

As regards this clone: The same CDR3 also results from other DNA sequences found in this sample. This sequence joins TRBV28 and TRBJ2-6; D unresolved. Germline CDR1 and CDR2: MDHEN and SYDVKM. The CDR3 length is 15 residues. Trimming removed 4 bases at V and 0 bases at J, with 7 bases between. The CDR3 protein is CASSSLSSGANVLTF. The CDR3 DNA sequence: TGTGCCAGCAGTTCCCTAAGCTCTGGGGCCAACGTCCTGACTTTC.

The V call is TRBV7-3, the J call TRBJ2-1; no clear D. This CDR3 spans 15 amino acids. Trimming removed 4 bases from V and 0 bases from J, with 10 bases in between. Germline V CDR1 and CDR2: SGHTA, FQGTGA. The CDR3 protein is CASSSADNSYNEQFF. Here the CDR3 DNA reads TGTGCCAGCAGCTCGGCGGATAACTCCTACAATGAGCAGTTCTTC. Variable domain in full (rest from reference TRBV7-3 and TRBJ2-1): GAGVSQTPSNKVTEKGKYVELRCDPISGHTALYWYRQSLGQGPEFLIYFQGTGAADDSGLPNDRFFAVRPEGSVSTLKIQRTERGDSAVYLCASSSADNSYNEQFFGPGTRLTVL.

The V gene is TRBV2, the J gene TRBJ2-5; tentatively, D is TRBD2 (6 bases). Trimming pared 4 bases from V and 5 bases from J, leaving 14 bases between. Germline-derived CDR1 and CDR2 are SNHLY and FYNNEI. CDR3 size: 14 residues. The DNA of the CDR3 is TGTGCCAGCAGTGGCCGGGGACTTGGGGAGACCCAGTACTTC. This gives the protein CASSGRGLGETQYF.

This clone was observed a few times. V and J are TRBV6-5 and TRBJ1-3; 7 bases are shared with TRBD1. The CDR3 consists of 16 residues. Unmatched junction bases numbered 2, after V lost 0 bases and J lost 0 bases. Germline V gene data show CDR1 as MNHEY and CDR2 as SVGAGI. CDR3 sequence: CASSYSNRGSGNTIYF. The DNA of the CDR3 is TGTGCCAGCAGTTACTCGAACAGGGGCTCTGGAAACACCATATATTTT.

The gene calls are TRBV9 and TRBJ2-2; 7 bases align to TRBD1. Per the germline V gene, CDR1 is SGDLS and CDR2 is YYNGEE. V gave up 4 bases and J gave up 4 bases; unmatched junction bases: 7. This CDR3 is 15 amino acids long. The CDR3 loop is CASSLYSGGTGELFF. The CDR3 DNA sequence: TGTGCCAGCAGCCTTTATTCAGGGGGCACCGGGGAGCTGTTTTTT.

The CDR3 bases are TGTGCCAGTAGTGCGGGACAGGGGGCCGGTCAGCCCCAGCATTTT. Encoded protein: CASSAGQGAGQPQHF. The chain combines TRBV19 with TRBJ1-5; 12 positions match TRBD1. Germline V gives CDR1 LNHDA, CDR2 SQIVND (reference sequence). This CDR3 contains 15 residues. Trimming at V came to 5 bases and at J to 6 bases, leaving 5 bases not matched to a gene.

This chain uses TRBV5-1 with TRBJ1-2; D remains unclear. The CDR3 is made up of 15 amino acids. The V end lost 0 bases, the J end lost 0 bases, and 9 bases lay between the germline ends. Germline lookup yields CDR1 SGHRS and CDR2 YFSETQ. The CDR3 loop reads CASSLGIGANYGYTF. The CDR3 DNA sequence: TGCGCCAGCAGCTTGGGTATCGGAGCTAACTATGGCTACACCTTC. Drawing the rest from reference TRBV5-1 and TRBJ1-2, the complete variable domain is KAGVTQTPRYLIKTRGQQVTLSCSPISGHRSVSWYQQTPGQGLQFLFEYFSETQRNKGNFPGRFSGRQFSNSRSEMNVSTLELGDSALYLCASSLGIGANYGYTFGSGTRLTVV.

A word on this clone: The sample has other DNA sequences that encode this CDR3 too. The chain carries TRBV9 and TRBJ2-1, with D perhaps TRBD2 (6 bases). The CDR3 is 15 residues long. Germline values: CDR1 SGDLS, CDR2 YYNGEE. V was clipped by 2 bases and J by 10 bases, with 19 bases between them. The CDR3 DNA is TGTGCCAGCAGCGTGGGTGGGGGGTCCCGGGGAGAGCAGTTCTTC. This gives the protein CASSVGGGSRGEQFF.

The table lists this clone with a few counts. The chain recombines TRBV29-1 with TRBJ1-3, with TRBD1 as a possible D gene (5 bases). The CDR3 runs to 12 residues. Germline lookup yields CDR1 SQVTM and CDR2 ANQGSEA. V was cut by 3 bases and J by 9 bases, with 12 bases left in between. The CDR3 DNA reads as TGCAGCGTTGATGCGGGGGGGGGCACCATATATTTT. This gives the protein CSVDAGGGTIYF.

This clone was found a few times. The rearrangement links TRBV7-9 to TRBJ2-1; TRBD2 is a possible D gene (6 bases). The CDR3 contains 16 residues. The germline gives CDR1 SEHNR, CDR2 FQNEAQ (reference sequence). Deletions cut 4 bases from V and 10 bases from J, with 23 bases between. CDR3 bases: TGTGCCAGCAGCTCAGTCTCATGGGGGGACCCAACCGAGCAGTTCTTC. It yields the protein CASSSVSWGDPTEQFF. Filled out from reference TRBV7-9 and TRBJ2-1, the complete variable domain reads DTGVSQNPRHKITKRGQNVTFRCDPISEHNRLYWYRQTLGQGPEFLTYFQNEAQLEKSRLLSDRFSAERPKGSFSTLEIQRTEQGDSAMYLCASSSVSWGDPTEQFFGPGTRLTVL.

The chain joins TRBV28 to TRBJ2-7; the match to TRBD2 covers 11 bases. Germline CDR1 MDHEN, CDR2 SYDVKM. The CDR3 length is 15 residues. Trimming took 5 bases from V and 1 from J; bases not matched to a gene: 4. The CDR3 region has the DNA TGTGCCAGCAGTCCCGCTAGCGGGAGGTCCTACGAGCAGTACTTC. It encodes CASSPASGRSYEQYF.

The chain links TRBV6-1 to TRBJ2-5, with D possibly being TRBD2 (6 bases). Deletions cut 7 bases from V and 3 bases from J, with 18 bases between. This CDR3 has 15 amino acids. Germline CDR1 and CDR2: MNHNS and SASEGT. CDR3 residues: CASTGSDRGEETQYF. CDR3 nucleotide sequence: TGTGCCAGCACCGGGAGTGATAGGGGCGAAGAGACCCAGTACTTC.

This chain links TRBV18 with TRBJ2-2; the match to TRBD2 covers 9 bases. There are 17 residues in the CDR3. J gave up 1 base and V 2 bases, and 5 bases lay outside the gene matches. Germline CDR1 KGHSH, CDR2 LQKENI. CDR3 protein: CASSPSPLAGNTGELFF. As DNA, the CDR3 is TGTGCCAGCTCACCAAGTCCACTAGCGGGGAACACCGGGGAGCTGTTTTTT. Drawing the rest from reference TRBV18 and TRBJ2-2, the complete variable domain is NAGVMQNPRHLVRRRGQEARLRCSPMKGHSHVYWYRQLPEEGLKFMVYLQKENIIDESGMPKERFSAEFPKEGPSILRIQQVVRGDSAAYFCASSPSPLAGNTGELFFGEGSRLTVL.

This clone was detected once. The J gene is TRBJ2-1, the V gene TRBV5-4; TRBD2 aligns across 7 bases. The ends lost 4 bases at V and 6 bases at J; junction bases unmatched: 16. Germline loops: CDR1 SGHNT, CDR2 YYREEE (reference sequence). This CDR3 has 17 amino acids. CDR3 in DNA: TGTGCCAGCAGCCGGAAGGCTAGCGGCAAACTAGGCAATGAGCAGTTCTTC. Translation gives CASSRKASGKLGNEQFF.

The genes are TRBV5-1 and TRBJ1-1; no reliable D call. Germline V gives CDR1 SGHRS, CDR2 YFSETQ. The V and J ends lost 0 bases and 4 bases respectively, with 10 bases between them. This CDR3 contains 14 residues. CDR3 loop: CASSLGGQVTEAFF. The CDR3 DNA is TGCGCCAGCAGCTTGGGAGGGCAGGTCACTGAAGCTTTCTTT.